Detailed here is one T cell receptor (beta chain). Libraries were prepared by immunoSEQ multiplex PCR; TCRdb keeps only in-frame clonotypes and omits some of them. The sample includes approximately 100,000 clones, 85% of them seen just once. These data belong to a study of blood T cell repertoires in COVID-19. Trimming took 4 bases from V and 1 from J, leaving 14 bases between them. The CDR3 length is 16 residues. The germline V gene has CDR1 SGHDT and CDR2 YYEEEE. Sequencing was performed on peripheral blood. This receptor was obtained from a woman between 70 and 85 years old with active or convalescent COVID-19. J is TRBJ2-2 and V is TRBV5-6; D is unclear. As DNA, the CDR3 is TGTGCCAGCAGCACCGTTGTGGCGGAGAACACCGGGGAGCTGTTTTTT. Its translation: CASSTVVAENTGELFF.